These T cell receptor beta chains were read from a single sample in a study of radiotherapy plus CTLA-4 blockade in lung cancer. TCRdb's copy holds only in-frame clones and misses some; the assay was immunoSEQ multiplex PCR. The sample lists about 80,000 clones, 84% occurring once. The material sequenced was peripheral blood, taken from a patient treated with radiotherapy plus ipilimumab. Receptor source: a human donor with non-small cell lung cancer who had stable disease on radiotherapy plus ipilimumab. The CDR3 runs from the conserved cysteine through the conserved F or W. The D gene is left open where the match is weak. Only some rows state a clone size, as once, few, many or a class for expanded clones.

cdr3_length: 14; j_call: TRBJ1-2; clone_size: -; v_call: TRBV6-5; d_call: -; cdr3_aa: CASSYRNRVNGYTF; cdr3_nt: TGTGCCAGCAGTTACAGAAACAGGGTGAATGGCTACACCTTC
cdr3_length: 12; j_call: TRBJ2-7; clone_size: -; v_call: TRBV6-5; d_call: -; cdr3_aa: CAPGHRPYEQYF; cdr3_nt: TGTGCCCCGGGGCACAGGCCCTACGAGCAGTACTTC
cdr3_length: 15; j_call: TRBJ1-6; clone_size: -; v_call: TRBV15; d_call: -; cdr3_aa: CATSREPTGLSPLHF; cdr3_nt: TGTGCCACCAGCAGAGAACCCACAGGGCTCTCACCCCTCCACTTT
cdr3_length: 15; j_call: TRBJ1-1; clone_size: -; v_call: TRBV28; d_call: -; cdr3_aa: CASTPLVGGGTEAFF; cdr3_nt: TGTGCCAGCACCCCTTTGGTGGGTGGCGGGACTGAAGCTTTCTTT
cdr3_length: 14; j_call: TRBJ1-6; clone_size: -; v_call: TRBV28; d_call: -; cdr3_aa: CASSRPPGPTPLHF; cdr3_nt: TGTGCCAGCAGTCGACCCCCGGGACCGACACCCCTCCACTTT
cdr3_length: 13; j_call: TRBJ1-5; clone_size: -; v_call: TRBV6-1; d_call: TRBD1; cdr3_aa: CASRGQINQPQHF; cdr3_nt: TGTGCCAGTCGGGGACAGATCAATCAGCCCCAGCATTTT
cdr3_length: 15; j_call: TRBJ2-3; clone_size: -; v_call: TRBV19; d_call: -; cdr3_aa: CASSIWPILTDTQYF; cdr3_nt: TGTGCCAGTAGTATATGGCCAATTCTCACAGATACGCAGTATTTT
cdr3_length: 15; j_call: TRBJ2-1; clone_size: -; v_call: TRBV2; d_call: -; cdr3_aa: CACQPRLSSYNEQFF; cdr3_nt: TGTGCCTGTCAGCCCAGACTCAGCTCCTACAATGAGCAGTTCTTC
cdr3_length: 15; j_call: TRBJ2-3; clone_size: -; v_call: TRBV5-1; d_call: TRBD1; cdr3_aa: CASSLAGQLRDTQYF; cdr3_nt: TGCGCCAGCAGCTTGGCGGGACAGCTCAGGGATACGCAGTATTTT
cdr3_length: 11; j_call: TRBJ1-1; clone_size: few; v_call: TRBV6-1; d_call: -; cdr3_aa: CASRWQRSVFF; cdr3_nt: TGTGCCAGCAGGTGGCAGCGCTCCGTCTTCTTT
cdr3_length: 13; j_call: TRBJ2-7; clone_size: -; v_call: TRBV19; d_call: -; cdr3_aa: CASSVGYLYEQYF; cdr3_nt: TGTGCCAGTAGTGTAGGGTATCTGTACGAGCAGTACTTC
cdr3_length: 10; j_call: TRBJ2-5; clone_size: -; v_call: TRBV6-1; d_call: -; cdr3_aa: CASSRIAQYF; cdr3_nt: TGTGCCAGCAGTAGGATCGCCCAGTACTTC
cdr3_length: 15; j_call: TRBJ1-3; clone_size: -; v_call: TRBV6-5; d_call: -; cdr3_aa: CASSTPPVSGNTIYF; cdr3_nt: TGTGCCAGCAGTACCCCTCCGGTCTCCGGAAACACCATATATTTT
cdr3_length: 16; j_call: TRBJ2-2; clone_size: few; v_call: TRBV11-3; d_call: -; cdr3_aa: CASSLEGFANTGELFF; cdr3_nt: TGTGCCAGCAGCTTAGAGGGGTTCGCGAACACCGGGGAGCTGTTTTTT
cdr3_length: 14; j_call: TRBJ2-1; clone_size: -; v_call: TRBV9; d_call: -; cdr3_aa: CASSPTLLYNEQFF; cdr3_nt: TGTGCCAGCAGCCCTACACTTCTCTACAATGAGCAGTTCTTC
cdr3_length: 12; j_call: TRBJ1-6; clone_size: -; v_call: TRBV7-8; d_call: -; cdr3_aa: CASSLQVPPLHF; cdr3_nt: TGTGCCAGCAGCTTACAAGTCCCACCCCTCCACTTT
cdr3_length: 16; j_call: TRBJ1-3; clone_size: -; v_call: TRBV7-6; d_call: TRBD1; cdr3_aa: CASSLGSGTGGNTIYF; cdr3_nt: TGTGCCAGCAGCTTAGGCTCCGGGACAGGAGGAAACACCATATATTTT
cdr3_length: 15; j_call: TRBJ1-1; clone_size: -; v_call: TRBV30; d_call: -; cdr3_aa: CAWSSWGLLTREAFF; cdr3_nt: TGTGCCTGGAGTTCTTGGGGGCTCTTGACTCGTGAAGCTTTCTTT
cdr3_length: 12; j_call: TRBJ2-2; clone_size: -; v_call: TRBV19; d_call: -; cdr3_aa: CASSLNTGELFF; cdr3_nt: TGTGCCAGTAGTCTGAACACCGGGGAGCTGTTTTTT
cdr3_length: 18; j_call: TRBJ2-5; clone_size: -; v_call: TRBV9; d_call: TRBD2; cdr3_aa: CASSVGTSGVRAQETQYF; cdr3_nt: TGTGCCAGCAGCGTAGGGACTAGCGGGGTCCGGGCCCAAGAGACCCAGTACTTC
cdr3_length: 12; j_call: TRBJ1-5; clone_size: -; v_call: TRBV6-1; d_call: TRBD1; cdr3_aa: CAIQDRRQPQHF; cdr3_nt: TGTGCCATCCAGGACAGGAGGCAGCCCCAGCATTTT
cdr3_length: 15; j_call: TRBJ2-5; clone_size: -; v_call: TRBV4-1; d_call: TRBD2; cdr3_aa: CASSQGVAGQETQYF; cdr3_nt: TGCGCCAGCAGCCAAGGAGTAGCGGGACAAGAGACCCAGTACTTC